This entry lists 24 T cell receptor beta chains sequenced from one sample in a study of cytomegalovirus exposure and HLA in healthy donors. Clones were read by immunoSEQ multiplex PCR, and TCRdb kept only the in-frame ones, dropping some. There are about 220,000 clones in the sample; 88% occur only once, and 2.9% lies in the top ten. The specimen was PBMCs. These receptor sequences come from a woman aged 18-29 years in good health and CMV-seronegative.

The chain combines TRBV29-1 with TRBJ2-6; D not resolved. This CDR3 comprises 12 residues. The V gene lost 3 bases and the J gene lost 6 bases, with 6 bases spanning the gap. The V gene's germline CDR1 is SQVTM and CDR2 ANQGSEA. CDR3 residues: CSVEAKANVLTF. The CDR3 coding sequence is TGCAGCGTTGAGGCAAAGGCCAACGTCCTGACTTTC.

The chain combines TRBV9 with TRBJ2-1; 8 bases map to TRBD2. Germline V gene sequence: CDR1 SGDLS, CDR2 YYNGEE. This CDR3 comprises 15 residues. V shed 2 bases, J shed 4 bases, and the junction held 5 bases outside the gene matches. CDR3 coding DNA: TGTGCCAGCAGCGTGCTGGCGGGAGGTTACAATGAGCAGTTCTTC. As protein: CASSVLAGGYNEQFF.

The chain combines TRBV6-1 with TRBJ2-7; TRBD2 matches 9 bases. Trimming took 7 bases from V and 1 from J; bases not matched to a gene: 5. Per germline, CDR1 MNHNS and CDR2 SASEGT. This CDR3 has 14 amino acids. The CDR3 DNA is TGTGCCAGCATCATTAGCGGGAGTTCCTACGAGCAGTACTTC. Amino acid sequence: CASIISGSSYEQYF.

This chain uses TRBV27 with TRBJ2-1; D is unclear. The CDR3 spans 13 residues. The ends were cut back, 3 bases at V and 10 bases at J, with 13 bases in the middle. The V gene's germline CDR1 is MNHEY and CDR2 SMNVEV (reference sequence). Here the CDR3 DNA reads TGTGCCAGCAGTTTTACTACCTTTCGCGAGCAGTTCTTC. Protein sequence: CASSFTTFREQFF.

CDR3 sequence (DNA): TGTGCCAGCAGCTCCCTCGACAGAAGAGCTGGAAACACCATATATTTT. Encoded protein: CASSSLDRRAGNTIYF. The rearrangement uses TRBV5-6 and TRBJ1-3; possibly TRBD1 for D (5 bases). From germline, CDR1 is SGHDT and CDR2 YYEEEE. Trimming removed 3 bases from V and 2 bases from J, with 15 bases in between. There are 16 residues in the CDR3.

The J gene is TRBJ2-1, the V gene TRBV27; 9 bases map to TRBD2. Germline trimming cut 5 bases from V and 3 bases from J; bases unmatched to any gene: 5. Germline CDR1 and CDR2: MNHEY and SMNVEV (reference sequence). The CDR3 spans 15 residues. The CDR3 loop is CASSITSGLYNEQFF. CDR3 coding DNA: TGTGCCAGCAGTATCACTAGCGGGCTCTACAATGAGCAGTTCTTC.

The chain employs TRBV6-5 and TRBJ2-7, with 7 bases matching TRBD1. This CDR3 region has 15 residues. The germline CDR1 and CDR2 sequences are MNHEY and SVGAGI. Trimming took 5 bases from V and 4 from J; bases not matched to a gene: 11. The CDR3 DNA is TGTGCCAGCAGTCACAGGGGTTTAGTTTCGTACGAGCAGTACTTC. Protein sequence: CASSHRGLVSYEQYF.

The chain is built from TRBV5-4 and TRBJ1-2; 10 bases agree with TRBD1. Germline CDR1 SGHNT, CDR2 YYREEE (reference sequence). The CDR3 has 14 amino acids. V trimming: 3 bases; J trimming: 6 bases; junction bases outside the gene matches: 5. In nucleotides, the CDR3 is TGTGCCAGCAGCTCCACCGGGACAGGGGATGGCTACACCTTC. The encoded protein is CASSSTGTGDGYTF.

This chain uses TRBV14 with TRBJ2-1; a weak D match, TRBD1 (5 bases). The CDR3 is made up of 22 amino acids. V was cut by 0 bases and J by 1 base, with 28 bases left in between. In germline, CDR1 is SGHDN, CDR2 FVKESK. Here the CDR3 DNA reads TGTGCCAGCAGCCAAGAATTAGGGGCGCAGGGTCCTTTGGATTGGTCCTACAATGAGCAGTTCTTC. This encodes CASSQELGAQGPLDWSYNEQFF.

V and J are TRBV10-1 and TRBJ2-1; TRBD2 agrees at 8 bases. Unmatched junction bases numbered 9, after V lost 10 bases and J lost 7 bases. The CDR3 is 13 amino acids. Germline lookup yields CDR1 WNHNN and CDR2 SYGVQD (reference sequence). In nucleotides, the CDR3 is TGCGCCACACGGGCAGCGGGAGCAAATGAGCAGTTCTTC. Residues: CATRAAGANEQFF.

This clone is a singleton in its sample. V is TRBV5-1 and J is TRBJ2-1, with D possibly TRBD2 on 6 matching bases. From germline, CDR1 is SGHRS and CDR2 YFSETQ. The germline V and J ends were trimmed by 5 bases and 4 bases, with 16 bases remaining between them. The CDR3 length is 15 residues. The DNA of the CDR3 is TGCGCCAGCAGTAGCGGTCCCCGAGGGTACAATGAGCAGTTCTTC. It codes for CASSSGPRGYNEQFF.

The genes are TRBV27 and TRBJ2-5, with 8 nucleotides matching TRBD1. The assigned J gene may be wrong: the sequence end matches TRBJ2-7 better. Germline CDR1 MNHEY, CDR2 SMNVEV (reference sequence). This CDR3 contains 13 residues. The CDR3 bases are TGTGCCAGCAGCCCAGGGGGCCTCTACGAGCAGTACTTC. Encoded protein: CASSPGGLYEQYF.

This chain joins TRBV7-2 and TRBJ1-3, with D uncertain. CDR3 size: 17 residues. With 1 base removed from V and 2 bases from J, the gap between germline ends came to 15 bases. Germline CDR1 and CDR2: SGHTA and FQGNSA. The CDR3 is CASSLVSGPLAGNTIYF. Here the CDR3 DNA reads TGTGCCAGCAGCTTAGTATCTGGCCCTCTCGCTGGAAACACCATATATTTT.

This clone was seen more than once but under ten times. CDR3 coding DNA: TGTGCCAGCAGTTCGGGAACACTGAAACAGCTCTATGGCTACACCTTC. Protein: CASSSGTLKQLYGYTF. The genes are TRBV28 and TRBJ1-2, with unresolved D. V gave up 4 bases and J gave up 4 bases, with 19 bases separating them. The CDR3 consists of 16 residues. CDR1 and CDR2 (germline): MDHEN, SYDVKM.

The rearrangement links TRBV6-1 to TRBJ2-7, with 12 bases aligning to TRBD2. The CDR3 covers 15 residues. Germline values: CDR1 MNHNS, CDR2 SASEGT. The junction had 6 bases not matched to a gene; V was cut back by 6 bases and J by 3 bases. The CDR3 sequence is CASRGLAGTFYEQYF. The DNA for the CDR3 is TGTGCCAGCAGAGGACTAGCGGGAACATTCTACGAGCAGTACTTC.

This chain connects TRBV6-1 to TRBJ1-4, with TRBD1 matching over 7 bases. Germline assignment: CDR1 MNHNS and CDR2 SASEGT. Germline trimming cut 3 bases from V and 7 bases from J; bases unmatched to any gene: 8. This CDR3 contains 15 residues. The CDR3 bases are TGTGCCAGCAGTGACTTATCCCGGGACAGTGAAAAACTGTTTTTT. Protein sequence: CASSDLSRDSEKLFF.

Here the CDR3 reads CASSLAGEVEETQYF. In DNA form, the CDR3 reads TGTGCCAGCAGTTTAGCGGGAGAGGTTGAAGAGACCCAGTACTTC. The chain carries TRBV28 and TRBJ2-5; 7 bases agree with TRBD2. Germline loops: CDR1 MDHEN, CDR2 SYDVKM. The CDR3 extends over 15 amino acids. Trimming at V came to 2 bases and at J to 3 bases, leaving 6 bases not matched to a gene.

This CDR3 is CASSQDFLAGGSRSDTQYF. CDR3 bases: TGCGCCAGCAGCCAAGATTTCCTAGCGGGAGGGTCACGGTCAGATACGCAGTATTTT. The chain uses TRBV4-1 and TRBJ2-3; 12 bases are shared with TRBD2. Germline V lookup: CDR1 MGHRA, CDR2 YSYEKL. CDR3 length equals 19 residues. Unmatched junction bases numbered 11, after V lost 0 bases and J lost 4 bases.

The chain uses TRBV11-2 and TRBJ2-7, with D possibly being TRBD2 (6 bases). The germline CDR1 and CDR2 sequences are SGHAT and FQNNGV. This CDR3 spans 15 amino acids. V lost 0 bases, J lost 4 bases, and 13 bases lay in between. The CDR3 DNA sequence: TGTGCCAGCAGCTTAGAAGGTAGCGGACCTTACGAGCAGTACTTC. This translates into CASSLEGSGPYEQYF.

The chain recombines TRBV5-1 with TRBJ1-5, with D unresolved. V was pared by 0 bases and J by 9 bases, with 13 bases between. The germline gives CDR1 SGHRS, CDR2 YFSETQ. The CDR3 is made up of 14 amino acids. The CDR3 sequence: CASSLGGEGTPQHF. CDR3 bases: TGCGCCAGCAGCTTGGGTGGGGAGGGCACGCCCCAGCATTTT.

This rearrangement joins TRBV27 to TRBJ2-2; 7 bases are a match to TRBD2. With 8 bases clipped from V and 2 bases from J, the junction kept 5 bases outside the gene matches. The CDR3 is made up of 14 amino acids. The germline gives CDR1 MNHEY, CDR2 SMNVEV (reference sequence). The CDR3 protein is CASHRGVNTGELFF. The CDR3 region has the DNA TGTGCCAGCCATCGGGGGGTCAACACCGGGGAGCTGTTTTTT.

The table lists this clone with a count of one. The rearrangement uses TRBV5-1 and TRBJ2-7, with TRBD2 matching over 8 bases. V gave up 4 bases and J gave up 2 bases; unmatched junction bases: 5. The CDR3 length is 14 residues. The germline CDR1 and CDR2 sequences are SGHRS and YFSETQ. CDR3 protein: CASSPGTSTYEQYF. CDR3 nucleotides: TGCGCCAGCAGCCCCGGGACTAGTACCTACGAGCAGTACTTC.

V and J are TRBV28 and TRBJ2-2, with a tentative D call TRBD1 (7 bases). Germline V lookup: CDR1 MDHEN, CDR2 SYDVKM. This CDR3 has 16 residues. Trimming took 4 bases from V and 7 from J, leaving 19 bases between them. The CDR3 is CASSSLGQGGGGELFF. CDR3 DNA sequence: TGTGCCAGCAGTTCTCTAGGGCAGGGGGGAGGCGGGGAGCTGTTTTTT.

This clone is a singleton in its sample. Here the CDR3 reads CASSLGAGGVTDTQYF. Written as DNA, the CDR3 is TGTGCCAGCAGCTTGGGTGCGGGAGGGGTGACAGATACGCAGTATTTT. The rearrangement uses TRBV11-2 and TRBJ2-3, with 9 bases matching TRBD2. Trimming removed 3 bases from V and 3 bases from J; junction bases left unmatched: 7. Germline CDR1 SGHAT, CDR2 FQNNGV. The CDR3 has 16 amino acids.